These 21 T cell receptor beta chains were sequenced from one sample in a study of blood T cell repertoires in COVID-19. Profiled with immunoSEQ multiplex PCR; TCRdb holds only in-frame clones, not every one. Of some 28,000 clones in the sample, 70% to 90% are singletons; the top ten hold 9.3%. What was sequenced was peripheral blood. Receptor source: a human donor in a cohort sampled during active COVID-19.

This clone was seen once. V gene TRBV2 combines with J gene TRBJ2-7; 8 positions match TRBD2. J lost 6 bases, V lost 4 bases, and 17 bases had no gene match. The CDR3 has 17 residues. Germline CDR1 SNHLY, CDR2 FYNNEI. CDR3 amino acids: CASSGRVSGSGLGEQYF. The CDR3 DNA is TGTGCCAGCAGTGGTAGAGTGAGCGGGAGTGGTCTGGGCGAGCAGTACTTC.

This chain uses TRBV2 with TRBJ1-1, with D perhaps TRBD1 (5 bases). The V gene's germline CDR1 is SNHLY and CDR2 FYNNEI. The CDR3 covers 13 residues. Trimming removed 4 bases from V and 2 bases from J, with 8 bases in between. For the CDR3, the DNA is TGTGCCAGCAGTGGACAGCAAAACACTGAAGCTTTCTTT. Translation: CASSGQQNTEAFF.

This chain links TRBV29-1 with TRBJ2-1; 8 positions match TRBD2. The CDR3 contains 17 residues. The V segment lost 4 bases and the J segment 9 bases; nucleotides outside the gene matches: 20. CDR1 SQVTM and CDR2 ANQGSEA come from the germline V gene. CDR3 coding DNA: TGCAGCGTTGTGGCGCCACCTACCGGGACTAGTTTGGCTGAGCAGTTCTTC. As protein: CSVVAPPTGTSLAEQFF.

This clone was counted a single time. The V call is TRBV10-3, the J call TRBJ1-6; D is perhaps TRBD1 (6 bases). Germline values: CDR1 ENHRY, CDR2 SYGVKD. Trimming took off 4 bases at V and 7 bases at J, with 14 bases between the two ends. This CDR3 has 15 amino acids. The CDR3 protein is CAISVDSGTNSPLHF. Written as DNA, the CDR3 is TGTGCCATCAGTGTGGACAGTGGGACCAATTCACCCCTCCACTTT.

The CDR3 reads CASSEQGSFQETQYF. Written as DNA, the CDR3 is TGTGCCAGCAGTGAACAGGGTTCTTTCCAAGAGACCCAGTACTTC. V gene TRBV6-1 combines with J gene TRBJ2-5; weak D call: TRBD1 (5 bases). The CDR3 sequence is 15 residues long. Per the germline V gene, CDR1 is MNHNS and CDR2 is SASEGT. The V end lost 2 bases, the J end lost 1 base, and 11 bases lay between the germline ends.

The rearrangement uses TRBV5-1 and TRBJ2-5; 9 bases fit TRBD2. Germline V CDR1 and CDR2: SGHRS, YFSETQ. This CDR3 contains 15 residues. The trim removed 7 bases at V and 5 bases at J, leaving 12 bases unmatched. CDR3 protein: CASGEGSGSWETQYF. CDR3 coding DNA: TGCGCCAGCGGGGAGGGTAGCGGGAGCTGGGAGACCCAGTACTTC.

This clone was observed a few times. V usage is TRBV7-8 and J usage is TRBJ1-1, with TRBD1 matching 10 bases. V shed 1 base and J 4 bases; nucleotides not matched to a gene: 3. Germline-derived CDR1 and CDR2 are SGHVS and FQNEAQ. The CDR3 runs 15 residues. CDR3 loop: CASSLGDRGLTEAFF. In DNA, the CDR3 is TGTGCCAGCAGCTTAGGCGACAGGGGGCTCACTGAAGCTTTCTTT.

This chain joins TRBV4-1 and TRBJ1-6, with TRBD1 matching over 8 bases. V trimming: 4 bases; J trimming: 9 bases; junction bases outside the gene matches: 11. The CDR3 has 16 residues. Germline CDR1 is MGHRA and CDR2 is YSYEKL. The CDR3 loop is CASSPLGRTGSSPLHF. For the CDR3, the DNA is TGCGCCAGCAGCCCTTTAGGAAGGACAGGGAGTTCACCCCTCCACTTT.

The chain couples TRBV5-6 to TRBJ2-6, with 10 bases lining up with TRBD1. CDR3 length: 19 amino acids. Germline CDR1 is SGHDT and CDR2 is YYEEEE. V shed 4 bases and J 0 bases; nucleotides not matched to a gene: 10. CDR3 bases: TGTGCCAGCAGCGAATACGGACAGGGGGGTCTCTCTGGGGCCAACGTCCTGACTTTC. It yields the protein CASSEYGQGGLSGANVLTF.

The rearrangement links TRBV30 to TRBJ2-1, with TRBD1 matching 7 bases. The CDR3 is 15 amino acids. V trimming: 2 bases; J trimming: 6 bases; junction bases outside the gene matches: 10. Germline V gives CDR1 GTSNPN, CDR2 SVGIG (reference sequence). As DNA, the CDR3 is TGTGCCTGGAGTAACGGACAGGTAGCCTCCAATGAGCAGTTCTTC. Protein: CAWSNGQVASNEQFF.

This clone turned up a few times. The rearrangement links TRBV4-1 to TRBJ1-3; possible D gene TRBD1, 5 bases. The CDR3 is 16 residues long. Per the germline V gene, CDR1 is MGHRA and CDR2 is YSYEKL. Trimming cost V 0 bases and J 3 bases, with 12 bases left between them. For the CDR3, the DNA is TGCGCCAGCAGCCAAGACAGGGCCGGAGTTGGAAACACCATATATTTT. It yields the protein CASSQDRAGVGNTIYF.

CDR3 in DNA: TGTGCCAGCAGCTCGCTGACTAGTTCATCCTCCTGGGATACGCAGTATTTT. The encoded protein is CASSSLTSSSSWDTQYF. V gene TRBV7-6 combines with J gene TRBJ2-3; TRBD2 is a possible D gene (6 bases). CDR1 is SGHVS and CDR2 is FNYEAQ in the germline V gene. Deletions cut 4 bases from V and 6 bases from J, with 23 bases between. This CDR3 spans 17 amino acids.

The V call is TRBV5-8, the J call TRBJ2-5; 8 nucleotides line up with TRBD1. The CDR3 runs to 15 residues. V lost 0 bases and J lost 4; bases outside the gene matches: 5. CDR1 SGHTS and CDR2 YDEGEE come from the germline V gene. The CDR3 reads CASSLVRTGRETQYF. The CDR3 bases are TGTGCCAGCAGCTTGGTCCGGACAGGGAGAGAGACCCAGTACTTC.

The chain is built from TRBV2 and TRBJ1-6; D is undetermined. Germline assignment: CDR1 SNHLY and CDR2 FYNNEI. Trimming took off 4 bases at V and 7 bases at J, with 17 bases between the two ends. The CDR3 runs to 16 residues. The CDR3 sequence: CASSAPGGGRNSPLHF. CDR3 DNA sequence: TGTGCCAGCAGTGCCCCCGGAGGCGGGAGGAATTCACCCCTCCACTTT.

The DNA of the CDR3 is TGTGCCAGCAGCTTAGGTACATCCTCCTACAATGAGCAGTTCTTC. Its translation is CASSLGTSSYNEQFF. J is TRBJ2-1 and V is TRBV7-3; D ambiguous. The V end was cut by 2 bases, the J end by 0 bases, with 8 bases between. This CDR3 is 15 amino acids long. Germline CDR1 is SGHTA and CDR2 is FQGTGA. The full variable domain, rest sourced from reference TRBV7-3 and TRBJ2-1, is GAGVSQTPSNKVTEKGKYVELRCDPISGHTALYWYRQSLGQGPEFLIYFQGTGAADDSGLPNDRFFAVRPEGSVSTLKIQRTERGDSAVYLCASSLGTSSYNEQFFGPGTRLTVL.

The chain couples TRBV10-2 to TRBJ2-3, with 8 bases identical to TRBD2. V shed 3 bases and J 1 base; nucleotides not matched to a gene: 0. Per germline, CDR1 WSHSY and CDR2 SAAADI. The CDR3 spans 14 residues. CDR3 sequence: CASSDSGGTDTQYF. The CDR3 bases are TGCGCCAGCAGTGATAGCGGGGGCACAGATACGCAGTATTTT.

The chain is built from TRBV13 and TRBJ2-1; the match to TRBD2 covers 7 bases. CDR3 length: 15 residues. V shed 6 bases and J 0 bases; nucleotides not matched to a gene: 5. Germline loops: CDR1 PRHDT, CDR2 FYEKMQ (reference sequence). CDR3 amino acids: CASSRSGISYNEQFF. In nucleotides, the CDR3 is TGTGCCAGCAGTCGCAGCGGGATCTCCTACAATGAGCAGTTCTTC.

The chain employs TRBV12-3 or TRBV12-4 and TRBJ2-1, with 8 nucleotides matching TRBD2. With 6 bases clipped from V and 9 bases from J, the junction kept 4 bases outside the gene matches. The CDR3 sequence is 12 residues long. DNA for the CDR3: TGTGCCAGCAGCGGGGGGGTTGGTGAGCAGTTCTTC. This encodes CASSGGVGEQFF.

V and J are TRBV5-5 and TRBJ2-2; D call uncertain. The CDR3 covers 17 residues. Germline CDR1 SGHKS, CDR2 YYEKEE (reference sequence). The V gene lost 0 bases and the J gene lost 4 bases, with 16 bases spanning the gap. The CDR3 here is CASSLARVDEATGELFF. As DNA, the CDR3 is TGTGCCAGCAGCTTGGCACGGGTTGATGAGGCCACCGGGGAGCTGTTTTTT.

This sequence joins TRBV6-2 or TRBV6-3 and TRBJ1-2, with 7 nucleotides matching TRBD1. V lost 5 bases to trimming and J lost 4 bases; unmatched junction nucleotides: 7. There are 14 residues in the CDR3. Germline CDR1 is MNHEY and CDR2 is SVGEGT. CDR3 coding DNA: TGTGCCAGCAGTCAACAGGGGCGAGGCTATGGCTACACCTTC. This sequence encodes CASSQQGRGYGYTF.

The V call is TRBV10-1, the J call TRBJ1-1; 7 bases are a match to TRBD1. J gave up 7 bases and V 6 bases, and 8 bases lay outside the gene matches. The CDR3 extends over 13 amino acids. CDR1 is WNHNN, CDR2 SYGVQD, per germline (reference sequence). Here the CDR3 DNA reads TGCGCCAGCAGCCACGGGACAGTGGATGAAGCTTTCTTT. It specifies CASSHGTVDEAFF.